What follows is one T cell receptor (beta chain) and its context. Antigen specificity is unknown. These data are taken from a study of graft-versus-host responses after intestinal transplantation. Study in general: Anti-thymocyte globulin induction was given to all recipients, followed by tacrolimus and steroids for two to four years.

Germline-derived CDR1 and CDR2 are SGHTA and FQGNSA. Trimming took off 1 base at V and 10 bases at J, with 10 bases between the two ends. The CDR3 spans 12 residues. Only in-frame clones appear in the TCRdb table, and some are missing; sequencing was by immunoSEQ multiplex PCR. In the table there are under 75,000 clones, approximately 88% of which are singletons. Study-level findings and limits: The highest levels of circulating GvH clones went along with early declines in HvG clones after transplant. Among recipient marrow samples, GvH clones were found; some appeared first in ileum or blood.

Graft material was processed, releasing intraepithelial and lamina propria lymphocytes. The receptor was derived from a human patient who received an intestinal transplant, so some T cells may come from the graft donor. Sequenced here: ileum tissue, sampled approximately 56 weeks after transplant. This chain uses TRBV7-2 with TRBJ1-1; D possibly corresponds to TRBD1 (6 bases). The CDR3 is CASSLDRDIAFF. CDR3 bases: TGTGCCAGCAGCTTAGACCGGGACATAGCTTTCTTT. Full variable domain (remainder filled in from reference TRBV7-2 and TRBJ1-1): GAGVSQSPSNKVTEKGKDVELRCDPISGHTALYWYRQSLGQGLEFLIYFQGNSAPDKSGLPSDRFSAERTGGSVSTLTIQRTQQEDSAVYLCASSLDRDIAFFGQGTRLTVV.